These T cell receptor beta chains were read from a single sample in a study of tumor-infiltrating lymphocytes in primary liver carcinoma. Via MiXCR, TCRdb re-called the multiplex PCR reads, giving one row per CDR3 protein. The sample carries some 200,000 distinct CDR3 sequences, roughly two thirds recorded once. Source material: peripheral blood. The receptors were sampled from a woman aged 55-70 years with primary liver carcinoma and hepatitis B virus infection. CDR3s include the opening cysteine and the closing phenylalanine or tryptophan. A D gene is named only where the DNA matches it firmly. Clone size is shown for a subset of rows, as once, few, many or a class of expanded clone.

DNA,CDR3,J,length,size,D,V
TGTGCCAACAGCTTAGGGGGTAGAGGGGGGAGCTCCTACAATGAGCAGTTCTTC,CANSLGGRGGSSYNEQFF,TRBJ2-1,18,NA,NA,TRBV11-1
TGTGCCAGCAGCTTGAACATTAAGACCGGGGAGCTGTATTTT,CASSLNIKTGELYF,TRBJ2-2,14,NA,NA,TRBV11-1
TGTGCCAGCAGCCGGGACATCAACACTGAAGCTTTCTTT,CASSRDINTEAFF,TRBJ1-1,13,many,NA,TRBV6-5
TGTACCAGCAGTATTCAACGGGAGGTCCAAGAGACCCAGTACTTC,CTSSIQREVQETQYF,TRBJ2-5,15,NA,TRBD2,TRBV6-1
TGTACCAGCAGCCGATGGGGTGCGAATGAGCAGTTCTTC,CTSSRWGANEQFF,TRBJ2-1,13,NA,NA,TRBV11-1
TGTGCCAGCAGCTTCTCAAATCTTCACAATGAGCAATTCTTC,CASSFSNLHNEQFF,TRBJ2-1,14,NA,NA,TRBV11-2
TGCGCCAGCAGCTTGTCTGGCCAGAACACTGAAGCTTTCTTT,CASSLSGQNTEAFF,TRBJ1-1,14,NA,NA,TRBV5-1
TGTGCCAGCAGCCGAGGAACTGATAGGTATGACAATGAGCAGTTCTTC,CASSRGTDRYDNEQFF,TRBJ2-1,16,NA,NA,TRBV7-8
TGCGCCAGCGGCCAAGTGGGCCAGTCGGAGCAGTACTTC,CASGQVGQSEQYF,TRBJ2-7,13,NA,NA,TRBV4-1
TGTGCCAGTAGTGGATACGTAGGGGGTACGGGCGAGCAGTACTTC,CASSGYVGGTGEQYF,TRBJ2-7,15,NA,NA,TRBV19
TGTGCCAGCAGTGAAGCTCGTCCCGGGACAGGGGGACCCCAGCATTTT,CASSEARPGTGGPQHF,TRBJ1-5,16,once,TRBD1,TRBV2
TGTGCCAGCAGCTTGGGGGACCGGGGGTCCTACGAGCAGTACTTC,CASSLGDRGSYEQYF,TRBJ2-7,15,NA,NA,TRBV5-8
TGTGCCACCAGTGACCCCGGACAGCCCAACTATGGCTACACCTTC,CATSDPGQPNYGYTF,TRBJ1-2,15,NA,NA,TRBV24-1
TGTGCCAGCAGCTTATCCAACATTGGAGAGACCCAGTACTTC,CASSLSNIGETQYF,TRBJ2-5,14,NA,NA,TRBV11-2
TGTGCCAGCAGCCAAACATGGTCCATTGAAGCATTCTTT,CASSQTWSIEAFF,TRBJ1-1,13,NA,NA,TRBV14
TGTGCCAGCAGCCCACCCGGGGCAGTTGCATACTATGGCTACACCTTC,CASSPPGAVAYYGYTF,TRBJ1-2,16,NA,NA,TRBV11-1
TGTGCCAGCAGCTTAGACTTCAGGGGCGAGCAGTACTTC,CASSLDFRGEQYF,TRBJ2-7,13,once,NA,TRBV11-2
TGTGCCACCAGTGACACCCTGACTAGCGGCTTTTACAATGAGCAGTTCTTC,CATSDTLTSGFYNEQFF,TRBJ2-1,17,NA,TRBD2,TRBV24-1
TGTGCCAGCAGTTTAGAAGGCGATGGGGTCGATACGCAGTATTTT,CASSLEGDGVDTQYF,TRBJ2-3,15,NA,NA,TRBV28
TGTGCCAGCTGCTTAGAACTAGCGGGAGGATTTTACGAGCAGTACTTC,CASCLELAGGFYEQYF,TRBJ2-7,16,once,TRBD2,TRBV11-1
TGCGCCAACAGCCCGCGACTAGCGGGAGAGTACAATGAGCAGTTCTTC,CANSPRLAGEYNEQFF,TRBJ2-1,16,NA,TRBD2,TRBV4-2
TGCGCCAGCAGCCAAGACCTAGGCTACAGGGAACTCTACGAGCAGTACTTC,CASSQDLGYRELYEQYF,TRBJ2-7,17,NA,NA,TRBV4-1
TGCAGCGTGTGGACAGGGGACTACGAGCAGTACTTC,CSVWTGDYEQYF,TRBJ2-7,12,many,TRBD1,TRBV29-1
TGTGCCAGCAACTTATCCCCCAACACTGAGGCTTTCTTT,CASNLSPNTEAFF,TRBJ1-1,13,NA,NA,TRBV11-2
TGTGCCAGCAGCTCACCGGGACAGGGGGGACTCGCCTCTGGAAACACCATATATTTT,CASSSPGQGGLASGNTIYF,TRBJ1-3,19,many,TRBD1,TRBV11-2
TGTGCCAGCAACCGACCTAGGGGTGTCACCGGGGAGCTGTTTTTT,CASNRPRGVTGELFF,TRBJ2-2,15,once,NA,TRBV11-2
TGCGCCAGCAGCTTAGAGCCGGGGGCCGAGCGGTACTTC,CASSLEPGAERYF,TRBJ2-7,13,NA,NA,TRBV11-2
TGTGTCAGCAGCTTTGGGGACTATGGCTACACATTC,CVSSFGDYGYTF,TRBJ1-2,12,once,NA,TRBV11-2
TGTGCCAGCAGGCGTGTCCCCAGGGGGCGCAGGGGCACCGGGGAGCTGATTTTT,CASRRVPRGRRGTGELIF,TRBJ2-2,18,once,TRBD1,TRBV28
TGTGCCAGCAGCCTCCGTCAGACAGGGACAACTTTCTTT,CASSLRQTGTTFF,TRBJ1-1,13,many,TRBD1,TRBV12-3/TRBV12-4
TGCGCCAGCAGCCACTGCCGACTAGCGGACACAGATACGCAGTATTTT,CASSHCRLADTDTQYF,TRBJ2-3,16,NA,TRBD2,TRBV6-5
TGTGCCAGCAGCCCAGACAGGGCTCCCCTTTACGAGCAGTACTTC,CASSPDRAPLYEQYF,TRBJ2-7,15,NA,TRBD1,TRBV7-9
TGCACCAGCAGCCCCACAGGACAGGGTTCCTACGAGCAGTACTTC,CTSSPTGQGSYEQYF,TRBJ2-7,15,NA,TRBD1,TRBV5-1
TGTGCCTGCAGTTTTACCGCCTCTGGGGCCAACGTCCTGACTTTC,CACSFTASGANVLTF,TRBJ2-6,15,NA,NA,TRBV12-3/TRBV12-4
TGTGCCGGCAGGCGGGGGGGCGTACCCACCTACGAGCAGTACTTC,CAGRRGGVPTYEQYF,TRBJ2-7,15,once,TRBD2,TRBV11-2
TGTGCCAGCAGCCCGGGACAGGACATTGAAGCTTTCTTT,CASSPGQDIEAFF,TRBJ1-1,13,NA,TRBD1,TRBV28
TGTGCCAGTGGGGGCAGGGATTGGATGAACACTGAAGCTTTCTTT,CASGGRDWMNTEAFF,TRBJ1-1,15,NA,NA,TRBV6-1
TGTGCCAGCAGCTCGACGGTGGGGGGCCTGAATGGCTACACCTTC,CASSSTVGGLNGYTF,TRBJ1-2,15,many,NA,TRBV11-2
TGTACCAGCAGCTTAGAAGGGGGGCACACTGAAGCTTTCTTT,CTSSLEGGHTEAFF,TRBJ1-1,14,NA,NA,TRBV7-9